This T cell receptor beta chain was captured in a study of circulating and synovial CD4+ cells in juvenile arthritis. Patients with active juvenile idiopathic arthritis donated these samples. As regards this clone: What it binds is unknown.

This CDR3 is 12 amino acids long. The V segment lost 7 bases and the J segment 3 bases; nucleotides outside the gene matches: 1. CDR1 is SGHRS, CDR2 YFSETQ, per germline. Findings and caveats of the study: T cell genome counts differed by at least an order of magnitude between CPL and CD4 samples.

The assay was immunoSEQ multiplex PCR, and TCRdb's table has in-frame clones only and misses some. The repertoire holds just over 35,000 clones, with around 96% as singletons. This chain uses TRBV5-1 with TRBJ2-5, with 9 bases matching TRBD1. The source is a human donor with juvenile idiopathic arthritis. Sample: CD4+ T cells from blood. The CDR3 spells CASGDREETQYF. The CDR3 DNA follows: TGCGCCAGCGGGGACAGGGAAGAGACCCAGTACTTC.